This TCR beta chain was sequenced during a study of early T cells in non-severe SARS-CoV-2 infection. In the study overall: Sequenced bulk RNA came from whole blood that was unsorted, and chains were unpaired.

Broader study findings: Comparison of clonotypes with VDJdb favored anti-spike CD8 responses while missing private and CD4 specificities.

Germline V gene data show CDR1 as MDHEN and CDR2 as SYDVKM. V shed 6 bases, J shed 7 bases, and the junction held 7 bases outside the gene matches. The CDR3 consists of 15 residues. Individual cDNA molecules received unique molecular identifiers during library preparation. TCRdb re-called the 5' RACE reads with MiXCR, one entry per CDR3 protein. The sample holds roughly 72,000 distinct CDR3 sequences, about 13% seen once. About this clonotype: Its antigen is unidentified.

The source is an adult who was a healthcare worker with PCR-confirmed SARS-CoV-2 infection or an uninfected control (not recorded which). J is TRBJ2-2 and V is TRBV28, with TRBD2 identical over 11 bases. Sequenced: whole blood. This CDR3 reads CASRLLAGGGGELFF. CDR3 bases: TGTGCCAGCAGGCTCCTAGCGGGAGGCGGCGGGGAGCTGTTTTTT.